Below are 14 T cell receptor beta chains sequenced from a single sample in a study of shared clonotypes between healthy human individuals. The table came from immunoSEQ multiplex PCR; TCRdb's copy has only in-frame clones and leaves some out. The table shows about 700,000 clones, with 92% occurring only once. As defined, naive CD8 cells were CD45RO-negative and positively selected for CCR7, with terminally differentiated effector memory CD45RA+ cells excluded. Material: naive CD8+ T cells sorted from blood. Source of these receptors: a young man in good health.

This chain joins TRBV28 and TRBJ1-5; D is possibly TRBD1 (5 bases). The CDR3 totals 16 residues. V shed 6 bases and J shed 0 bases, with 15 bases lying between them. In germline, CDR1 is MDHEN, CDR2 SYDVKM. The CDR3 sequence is CASSRTQGYSNQPQHF. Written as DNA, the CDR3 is TGTGCCAGCAGCCGCACCCAGGGTTATAGCAATCAGCCCCAGCATTTT.

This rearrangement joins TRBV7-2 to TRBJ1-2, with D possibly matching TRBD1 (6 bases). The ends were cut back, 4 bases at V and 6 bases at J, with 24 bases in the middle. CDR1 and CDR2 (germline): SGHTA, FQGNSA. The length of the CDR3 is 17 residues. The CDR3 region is CASSSPTRVRGGHGYTF. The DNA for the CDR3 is TGTGCCAGCAGCTCCCCCACACGCGTCCGGGGGGGGCATGGCTACACCTTC. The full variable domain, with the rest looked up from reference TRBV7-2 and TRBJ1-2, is GAGVSQSPSNKVTEKGKDVELRCDPISGHTALYWYRQSLGQGLEFLIYFQGNSAPDKSGLPSDRFSAERTGGSVSTLTIQRTQQEDSAVYLCASSSPTRVRGGHGYTFGSGTRLTVV.

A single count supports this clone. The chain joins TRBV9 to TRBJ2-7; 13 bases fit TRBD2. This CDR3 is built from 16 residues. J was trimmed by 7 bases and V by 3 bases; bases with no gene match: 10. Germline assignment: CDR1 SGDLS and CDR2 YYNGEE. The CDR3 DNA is TGTGCCAGCAGCGGATCTGGACTAGCGGGAGTGGGTGAGCAGTACTTC. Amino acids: CASSGSGLAGVGEQYF.

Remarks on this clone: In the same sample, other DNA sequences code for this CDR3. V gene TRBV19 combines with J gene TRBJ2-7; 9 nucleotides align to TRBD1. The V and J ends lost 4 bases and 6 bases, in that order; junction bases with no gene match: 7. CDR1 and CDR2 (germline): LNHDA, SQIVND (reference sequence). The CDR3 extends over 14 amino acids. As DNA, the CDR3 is TGTGCCAGTAGTAGTCGGGACAGGGTAGCCGAGCAGTACTTC. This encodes CASSSRDRVAEQYF.

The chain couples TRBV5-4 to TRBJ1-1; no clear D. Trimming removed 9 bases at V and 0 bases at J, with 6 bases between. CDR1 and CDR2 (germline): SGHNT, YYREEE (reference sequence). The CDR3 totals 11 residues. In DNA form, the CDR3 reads TGTGCCATAGGAGTGAACACTGAAGCTTTCTTT. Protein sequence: CAIGVNTEAFF. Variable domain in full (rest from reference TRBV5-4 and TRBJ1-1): ETGVTQSPTHLIKTRGQQVTLRCSSQSGHNTVSWYQQALGQGPQFIFQYYREEENGRGNFPPRFSGLQFPNYSSELNVNALELDDSALYLCAIGVNTEAFFGQGTRLTVV.

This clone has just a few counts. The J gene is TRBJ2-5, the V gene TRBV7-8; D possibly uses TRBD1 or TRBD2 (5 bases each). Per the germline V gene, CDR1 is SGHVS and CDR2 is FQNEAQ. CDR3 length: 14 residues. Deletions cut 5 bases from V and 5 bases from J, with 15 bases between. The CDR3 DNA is TGTGCCAGCAGCCCGAGAACGGGGCGGGAGACCCAGTACTTC. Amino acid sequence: CASSPRTGRETQYF.

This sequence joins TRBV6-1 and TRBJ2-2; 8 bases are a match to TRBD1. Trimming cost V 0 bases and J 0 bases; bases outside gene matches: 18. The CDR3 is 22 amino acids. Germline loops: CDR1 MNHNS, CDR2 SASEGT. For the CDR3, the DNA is TGTGCCAGCAGTGAAGCATTCGTCCGCACAGGGGGTTATTTCGCGAACACCGGGGAGCTGTTTTTT. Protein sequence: CASSEAFVRTGGYFANTGELFF.

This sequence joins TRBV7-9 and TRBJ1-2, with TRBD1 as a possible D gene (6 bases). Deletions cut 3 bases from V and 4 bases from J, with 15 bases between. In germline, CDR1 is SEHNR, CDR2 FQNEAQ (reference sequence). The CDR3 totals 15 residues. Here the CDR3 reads CASSFGGLVGYGYTF. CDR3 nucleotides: TGTGCCAGCAGCTTTGGGGGGCTAGTCGGCTATGGCTACACCTTC.

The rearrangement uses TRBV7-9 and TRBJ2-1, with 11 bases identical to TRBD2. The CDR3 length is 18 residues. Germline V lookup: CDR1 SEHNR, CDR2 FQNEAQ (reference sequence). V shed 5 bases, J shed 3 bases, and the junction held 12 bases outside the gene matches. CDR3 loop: CASSPMTSGKSNYNEQFF. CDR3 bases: TGTGCCAGCAGCCCAATGACTAGCGGGAAGTCAAACTACAATGAGCAGTTCTTC. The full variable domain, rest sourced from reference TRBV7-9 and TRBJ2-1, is DTGVSQNPRHKITKRGQNVTFRCDPISEHNRLYWYRQTLGQGPEFLTYFQNEAQLEKSRLLSDRFSAERPKGSFSTLEIQRTEQGDSAMYLCASSPMTSGKSNYNEQFFGPGTRLTVL.

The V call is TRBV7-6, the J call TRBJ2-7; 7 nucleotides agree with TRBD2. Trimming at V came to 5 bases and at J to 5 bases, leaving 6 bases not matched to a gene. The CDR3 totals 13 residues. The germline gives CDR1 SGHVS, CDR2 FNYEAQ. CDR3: CASSLSGNDEQYF. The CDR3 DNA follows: TGTGCCAGCAGCCTCAGCGGGAACGACGAGCAGTACTTC.

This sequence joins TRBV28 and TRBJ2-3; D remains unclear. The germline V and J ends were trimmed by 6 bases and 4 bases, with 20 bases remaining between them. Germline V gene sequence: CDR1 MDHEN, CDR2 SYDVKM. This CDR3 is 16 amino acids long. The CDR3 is CASSRFTSGEADTQYF. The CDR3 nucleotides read TGTGCCAGCAGCAGATTCACAAGTGGAGAGGCAGATACGCAGTATTTT.

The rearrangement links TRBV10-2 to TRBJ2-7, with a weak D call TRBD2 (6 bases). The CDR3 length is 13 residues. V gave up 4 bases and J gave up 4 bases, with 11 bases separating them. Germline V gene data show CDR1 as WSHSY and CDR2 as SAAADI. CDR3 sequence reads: CASSVLAGYEQYF. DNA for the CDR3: TGCGCCAGCAGTGTACTAGCCGGGTACGAGCAGTACTTC.

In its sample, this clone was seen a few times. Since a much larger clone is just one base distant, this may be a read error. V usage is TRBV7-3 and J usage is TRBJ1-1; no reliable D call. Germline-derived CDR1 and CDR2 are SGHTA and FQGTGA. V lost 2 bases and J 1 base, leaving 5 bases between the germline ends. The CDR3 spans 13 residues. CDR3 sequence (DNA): TGTGCCAGCAGCTTATCATCGAACACTGAAGCTTTCTTT. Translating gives CASSLSSNTEAFF.

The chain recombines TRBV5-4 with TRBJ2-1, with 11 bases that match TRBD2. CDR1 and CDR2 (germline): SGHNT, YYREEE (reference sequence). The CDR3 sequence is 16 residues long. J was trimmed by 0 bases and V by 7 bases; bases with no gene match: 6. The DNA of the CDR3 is TGTGCCAGCCGAGGGACTAGCGGAACCTCCTACAATGAGCAGTTCTTC. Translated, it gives CASRGTSGTSYNEQFF.